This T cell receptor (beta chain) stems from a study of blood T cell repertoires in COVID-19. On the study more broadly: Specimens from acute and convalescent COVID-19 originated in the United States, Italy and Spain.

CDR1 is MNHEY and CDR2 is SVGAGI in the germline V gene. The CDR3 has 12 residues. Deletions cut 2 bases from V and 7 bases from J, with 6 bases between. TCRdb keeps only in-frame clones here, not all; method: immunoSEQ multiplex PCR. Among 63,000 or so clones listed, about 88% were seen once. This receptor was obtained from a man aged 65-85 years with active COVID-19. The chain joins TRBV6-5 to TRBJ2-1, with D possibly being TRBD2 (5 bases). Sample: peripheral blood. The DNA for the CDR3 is TGTGCCAGCAGTTACCCGGGGAATGAGCAGTTCTTC. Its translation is CASSYPGNEQFF.